This is a list of T cell receptor beta chains from one sample in a study of regulatory T cells in long-lasting Graves disease. Via MiXCR, TCRdb re-called the multiplex PCR reads, giving one row per CDR3 protein. The data hold under 450,000 distinct CDR3 sequences, with 12% observed a single time. This sample was shared with a second study, whose subject was T cells in Graves' hyperthyroidism and ophthalmopathy.

This sample comprised peripheral blood mononuclear cells (PBMCs), obtained at new diagnosis, from a patient treated with antithyroid drugs. These TCRs come from a woman aged 18 to 35 with Graves disease. CDR3s include the opening cysteine and the closing phenylalanine or tryptophan.

V gene	J gene	CDR3 protein
TRBV6-1	TRBJ2-3	CASSGLAGLVGTDTQYF
TRBV7-9	TRBJ1-1	CASSLYLTLKTEAFF
TRBV29-1	TRBJ1-1	CSVDIYGTGPNTEAFF
TRBV27	TRBJ2-1	CASSLLEGLHNEQFF
TRBV19	TRBJ1-1	CASSTPDSRNTEAFF
TRBV19	TRBJ2-7	CASSGLARPPLTEQYF
TRBV7-9	TRBJ2-1	CASSLIGGGEQFF
TRBV11-1	TRBJ2-6	CASSQTGSGANVLTF
TRBV28	TRBJ2-5	CASSFTYPRPGAQETQYF
TRBV6-1	TRBJ1-1	CASSKTGSLMNTEAFF
TRBV20-1	TRBJ2-1	CSARQTPGAREQFF
TRBV7-2	TRBJ1-2	CASSLWVSGYTF
TRBV30	TRBJ2-1	CAWSRGNEQFF
TRBV29-1	TRBJ1-1	CSAAEDRMNTEAFF
TRBV5-1	TRBJ1-1	CASSLVLLNTEAFF
TRBV7-9	TRBJ2-7	CASSDPGIDSYEQYF
TRBV4-2	TRBJ1-1	CASSQEQGGTEAFF
TRBV11-2	TRBJ1-1	CASRPTGVPEAFF
TRBV12-3/TRBV12-4	TRBJ2-1	CASSPRRGRSSEQFF
TRBV27	TRBJ2-5	CASSLSRIQETQYF
TRBV10-1	TRBJ2-7	CASSEYEQYF
TRBV3-1	TRBJ1-2	CASSQGTSFYGYTF
TRBV4-3	TRBJ1-5	CASSQVAGGQPQHF
TRBV5-4	TRBJ2-1	CASSLFLSGSYNEQFF
TRBV18	TRBJ2-1	CASSPGVSYNEQFF
TRBV7-2	TRBJ1-3	CASSLSGTPGNTIYF
TRBV20-1	TRBJ2-5	CSAPTSGLQETQYF
TRBV4-2	TRBJ1-6	CASSQDPGFSPLHF
TRBV10-3	TRBJ2-7	CAISESREAYEQYF
TRBV7-2	TRBJ2-7	CASSLARSGSFYEQYF
TRBV20-1	TRBJ2-1	CSARSYWGAYNEQFF
TRBV9	TRBJ2-1	CASSVSWVWKREIDNEQFF
TRBV12-3/TRBV12-4	TRBJ2-1	CASRWGLAAYNEQFF
TRBV15	TRBJ2-2	CATSRDRVTGELFF
TRBV7-9	TRBJ2-1	CASSLNRILSYNEQFF
TRBV25-1	TRBJ2-5	CASSGPSQETQYF
TRBV28	TRBJ2-7	CASSLYGGRTYEQYF
TRBV5-1	TRBJ2-1	CASREAPSSYNEQFF
TRBV7-9	TRBJ1-1	CASSAFGTEPLNTEAFF
TRBV6-1	TRBJ2-4	CASSSSGIIAKNIQYF
TRBV6-5	TRBJ1-2	CASSYPQGSRSYGYTF
TRBV9	TRBJ2-1	CASSVDIRPNEQFF
TRBV11-2	TRBJ2-5	CASSFGRGGETQYF
TRBV11-2	TRBJ1-2	CASSLGLANYGYTF
TRBV4-2	TRBJ2-1	CASSQFLVSYNEQFF
TRBV12-3/TRBV12-4	TRBJ2-2	CASSFSVGELFF
TRBV20-1	TRBJ2-7	CSASLAGYSSYEQYF
TRBV10-3	TRBJ2-1	CAISESRTSGGPEPVENEQFF
TRBV11-2	TRBJ2-1	CASSSRDSSYNEQFF
TRBV5-4	TRBJ2-5	CASSKDRVQETQYF
TRBV7-9	TRBJ2-6	CASSPSAGANVLTF
TRBV9	TRBJ2-2	CASSEDISGGNTGELFF
TRBV11-3	TRBJ1-2	CASSLSGRRGYTF
TRBV7-2	TRBJ2-5	CASSQGPGETQYF